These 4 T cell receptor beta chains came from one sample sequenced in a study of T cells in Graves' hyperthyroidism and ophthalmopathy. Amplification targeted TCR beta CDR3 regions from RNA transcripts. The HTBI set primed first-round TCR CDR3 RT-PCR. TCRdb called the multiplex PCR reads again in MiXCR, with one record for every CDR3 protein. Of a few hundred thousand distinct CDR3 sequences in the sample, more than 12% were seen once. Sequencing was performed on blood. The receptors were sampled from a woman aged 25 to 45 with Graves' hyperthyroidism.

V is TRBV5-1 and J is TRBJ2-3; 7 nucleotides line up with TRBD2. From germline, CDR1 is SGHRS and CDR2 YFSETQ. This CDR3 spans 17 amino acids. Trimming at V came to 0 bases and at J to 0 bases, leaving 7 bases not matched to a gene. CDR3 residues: CASSLVVGRPSTDTQYF. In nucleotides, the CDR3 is TGCGCCAGCAGCTTGGTTGTCGGGAGGCCCAGCACAGATACGCAGTATTTT.

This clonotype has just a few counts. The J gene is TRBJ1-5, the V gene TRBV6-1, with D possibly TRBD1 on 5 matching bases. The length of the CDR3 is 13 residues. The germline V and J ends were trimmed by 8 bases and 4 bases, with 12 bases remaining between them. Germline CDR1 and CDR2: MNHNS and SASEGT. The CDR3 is CASGGTSNQPQHF. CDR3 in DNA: TGTGCCAGCGGCGGGACTTCTAATCAGCCCCAGCATTTT.

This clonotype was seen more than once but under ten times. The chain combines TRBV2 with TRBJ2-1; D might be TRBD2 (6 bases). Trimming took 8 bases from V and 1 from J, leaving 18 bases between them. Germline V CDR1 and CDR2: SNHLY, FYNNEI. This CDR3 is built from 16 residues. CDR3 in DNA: TGTGCCAGCGAAACGACGGAGGGCCGGTCCTACAATGAGCAGTTCTTC. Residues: CASETTEGRSYNEQFF.

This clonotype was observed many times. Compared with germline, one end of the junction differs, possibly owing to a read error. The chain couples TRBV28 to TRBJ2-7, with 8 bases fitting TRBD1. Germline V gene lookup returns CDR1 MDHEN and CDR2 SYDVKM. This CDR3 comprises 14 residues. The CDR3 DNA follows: TGTGCCAGCAGGTTATGGTACCAGGGGGCCAAGCAGTACTTC. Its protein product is CASRLWYQGAKQYF.